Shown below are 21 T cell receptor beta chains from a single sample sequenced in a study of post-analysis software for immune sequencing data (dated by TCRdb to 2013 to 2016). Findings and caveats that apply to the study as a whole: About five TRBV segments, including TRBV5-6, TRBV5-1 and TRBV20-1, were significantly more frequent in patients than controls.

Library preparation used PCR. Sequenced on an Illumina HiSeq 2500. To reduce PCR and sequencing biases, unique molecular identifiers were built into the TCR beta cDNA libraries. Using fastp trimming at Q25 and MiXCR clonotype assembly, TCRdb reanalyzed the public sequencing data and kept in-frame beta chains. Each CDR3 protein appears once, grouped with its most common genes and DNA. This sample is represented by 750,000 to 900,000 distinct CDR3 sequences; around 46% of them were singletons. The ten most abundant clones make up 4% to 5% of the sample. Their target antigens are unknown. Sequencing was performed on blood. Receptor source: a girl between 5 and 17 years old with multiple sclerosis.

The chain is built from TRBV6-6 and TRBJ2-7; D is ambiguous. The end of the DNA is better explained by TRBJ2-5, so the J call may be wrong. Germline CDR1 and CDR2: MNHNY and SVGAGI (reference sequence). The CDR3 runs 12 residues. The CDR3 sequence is CASSPTAETQYF. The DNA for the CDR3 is TGTGCCAGCAGTCCCACCGCAGAGACCCAGTACTTC.

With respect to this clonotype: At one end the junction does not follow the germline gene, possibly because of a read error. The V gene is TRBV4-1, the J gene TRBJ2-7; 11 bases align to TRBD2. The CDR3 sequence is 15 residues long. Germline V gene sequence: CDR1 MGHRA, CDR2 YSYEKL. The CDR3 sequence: CACSQELAGVYEQYF. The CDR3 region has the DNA TGCGCCTGCAGCCAAGAACTAGCGGGAGTGTACGAGCAGTACTTC.

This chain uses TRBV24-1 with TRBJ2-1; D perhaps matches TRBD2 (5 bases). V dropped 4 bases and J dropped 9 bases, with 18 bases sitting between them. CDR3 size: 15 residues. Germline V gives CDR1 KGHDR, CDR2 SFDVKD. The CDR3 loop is CATSETGRAAGEQFF. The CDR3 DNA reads TGTGCCACCAGTGAAACCGGACGCGCTGCGGGTGAGCAGTTCTTC.

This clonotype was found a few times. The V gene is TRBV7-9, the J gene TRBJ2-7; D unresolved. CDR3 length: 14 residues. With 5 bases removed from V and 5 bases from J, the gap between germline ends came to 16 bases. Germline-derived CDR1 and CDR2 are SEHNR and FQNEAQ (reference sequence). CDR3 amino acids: CASSPHTTSHEQYF. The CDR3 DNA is TGTGCCAGCAGCCCCCACACGACGTCGCACGAGCAGTACTTC. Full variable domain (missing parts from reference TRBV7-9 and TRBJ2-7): DTGVSQNPRHKITKRGQNVTFRCDPISEHNRLYWYRQTLGQGPEFLTYFQNEAQLEKSRLLSDRFSAERPKGSFSTLEIQRTEQGDSAMYLCASSPHTTSHEQYFGPGTRLTVT.

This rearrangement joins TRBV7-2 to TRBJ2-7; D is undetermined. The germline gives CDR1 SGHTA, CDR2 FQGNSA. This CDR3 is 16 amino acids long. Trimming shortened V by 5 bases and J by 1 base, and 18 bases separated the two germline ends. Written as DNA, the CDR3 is TGTGCCAGCAGCCCCAACGCCGGGCTGTTTTCCTACGAGCAGTACTTC. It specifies CASSPNAGLFSYEQYF.

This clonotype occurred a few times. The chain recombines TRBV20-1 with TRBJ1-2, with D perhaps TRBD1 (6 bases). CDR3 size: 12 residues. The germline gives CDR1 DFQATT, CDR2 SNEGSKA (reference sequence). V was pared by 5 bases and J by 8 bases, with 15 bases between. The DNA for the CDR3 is TGCAGTGCTCGGGACACCCTTCGAGGCTACACCTTC. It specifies CSARDTLRGYTF.

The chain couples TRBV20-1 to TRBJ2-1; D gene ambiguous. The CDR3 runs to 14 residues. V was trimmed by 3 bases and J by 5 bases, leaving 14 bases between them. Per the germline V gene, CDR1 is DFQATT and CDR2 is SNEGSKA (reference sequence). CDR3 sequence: CSASFGSQNNEQFF. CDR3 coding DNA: TGCAGTGCTAGTTTCGGGTCTCAGAACAATGAGCAGTTCTTC.

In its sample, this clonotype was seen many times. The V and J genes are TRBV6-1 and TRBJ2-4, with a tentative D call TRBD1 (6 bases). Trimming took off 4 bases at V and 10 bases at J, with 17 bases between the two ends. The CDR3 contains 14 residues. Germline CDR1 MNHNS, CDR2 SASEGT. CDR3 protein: CASSGRDIGLIQYF. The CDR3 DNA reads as TGTGCCAGCAGTGGCCGGGACATTGGGCTTATTCAGTACTTC.

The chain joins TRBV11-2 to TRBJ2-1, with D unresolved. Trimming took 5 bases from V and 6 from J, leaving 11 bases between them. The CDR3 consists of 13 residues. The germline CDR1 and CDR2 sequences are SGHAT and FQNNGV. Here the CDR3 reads CASSPGSFNEQFF. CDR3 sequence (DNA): TGTGCCAGCAGCCCTGGTAGCTTCAATGAGCAGTTCTTC.

CDR3 sequence reads: CASSSAEQETQYF. For the CDR3, the DNA is TGTGCCAGCAGTTCTGCAGAACAAGAGACCCAGTACTTC. V is TRBV6-5 and J is TRBJ2-5; D is ambiguous. Looked up from germline, CDR1 is MNHEY and CDR2 is SVGAGI. With 4 bases removed from V and 2 bases from J, the gap between germline ends came to 8 bases. The CDR3 sequence is 13 residues long.

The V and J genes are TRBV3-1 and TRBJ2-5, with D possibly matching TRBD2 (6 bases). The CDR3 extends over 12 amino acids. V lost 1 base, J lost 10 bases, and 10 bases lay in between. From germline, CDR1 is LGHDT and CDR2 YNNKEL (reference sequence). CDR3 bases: TGTGCCAGCAGCCAAGGTTTGGACTACCAGTACTTC. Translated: CASSQGLDYQYF.

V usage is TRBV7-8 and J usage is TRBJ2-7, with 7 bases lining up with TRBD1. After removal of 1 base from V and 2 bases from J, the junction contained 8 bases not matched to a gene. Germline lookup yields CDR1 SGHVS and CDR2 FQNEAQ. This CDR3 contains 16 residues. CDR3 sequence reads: CASSLGTGRPTYEQYF. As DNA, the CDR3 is TGTGCCAGCAGCTTAGGGACAGGACGCCCCACCTACGAGCAGTACTTC.

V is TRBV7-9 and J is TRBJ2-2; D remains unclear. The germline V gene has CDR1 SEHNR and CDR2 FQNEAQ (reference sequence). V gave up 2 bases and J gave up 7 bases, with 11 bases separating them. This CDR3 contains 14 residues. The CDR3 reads CASSLSQTGGELFF. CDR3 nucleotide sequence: TGTGCCAGCAGCTTATCCCAGACGGGCGGGGAGCTGTTTTTT. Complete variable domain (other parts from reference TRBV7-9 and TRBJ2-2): DTGVSQNPRHKITKRGQNVTFRCDPISEHNRLYWYRQTLGQGPEFLTYFQNEAQLEKSRLLSDRFSAERPKGSFSTLEIQRTEQGDSAMYLCASSLSQTGGELFFGEGSRLTVL.

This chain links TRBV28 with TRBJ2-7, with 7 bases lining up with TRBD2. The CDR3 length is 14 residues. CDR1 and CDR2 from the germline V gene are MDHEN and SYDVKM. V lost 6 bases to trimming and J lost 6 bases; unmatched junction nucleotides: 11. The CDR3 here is CASRNLAEGIEQYF. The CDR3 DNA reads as TGTGCCAGCAGGAACCTAGCGGAGGGGATCGAGCAGTACTTC.

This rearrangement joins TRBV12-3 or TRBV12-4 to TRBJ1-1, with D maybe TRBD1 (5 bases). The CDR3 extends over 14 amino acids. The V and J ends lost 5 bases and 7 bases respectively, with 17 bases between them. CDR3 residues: CASSQGVSIGEAFF. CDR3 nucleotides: TGTGCCAGCAGTCAAGGGGTCTCGATCGGTGAAGCTTTCTTT.

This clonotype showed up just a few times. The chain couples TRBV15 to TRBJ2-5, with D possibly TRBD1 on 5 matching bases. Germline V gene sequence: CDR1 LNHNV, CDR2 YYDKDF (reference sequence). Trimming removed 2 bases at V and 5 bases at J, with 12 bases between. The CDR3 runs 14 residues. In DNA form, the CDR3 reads TGTGCCACCAGCAGACTTCTGAAGGGGGAGACCCAGTACTTC. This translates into CATSRLLKGETQYF.

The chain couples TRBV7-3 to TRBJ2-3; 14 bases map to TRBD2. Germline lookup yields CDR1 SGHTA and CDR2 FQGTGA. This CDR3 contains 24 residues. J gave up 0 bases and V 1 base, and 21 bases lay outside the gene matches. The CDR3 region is CASSLREPGTSGSFVPTSTDTQYF. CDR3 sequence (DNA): TGTGCCAGCAGCTTAAGAGAACCCGGGACTAGCGGGAGTTTTGTACCAACTAGCACAGATACGCAGTATTTT.

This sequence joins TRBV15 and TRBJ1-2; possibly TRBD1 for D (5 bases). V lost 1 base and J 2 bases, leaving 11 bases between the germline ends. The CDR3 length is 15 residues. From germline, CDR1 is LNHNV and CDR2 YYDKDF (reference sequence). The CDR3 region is CATSRATGTNYGYTF. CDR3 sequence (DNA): TGTGCCACCAGCAGAGCAACAGGAACGAACTATGGCTACACCTTC.

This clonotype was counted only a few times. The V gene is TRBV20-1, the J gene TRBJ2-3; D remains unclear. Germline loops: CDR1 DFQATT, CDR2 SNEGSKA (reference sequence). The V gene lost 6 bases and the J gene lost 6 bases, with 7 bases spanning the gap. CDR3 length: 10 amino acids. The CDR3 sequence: CSAPLDTQYF. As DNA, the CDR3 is TGCAGTGCCCCCTTGGATACGCAGTATTTT.

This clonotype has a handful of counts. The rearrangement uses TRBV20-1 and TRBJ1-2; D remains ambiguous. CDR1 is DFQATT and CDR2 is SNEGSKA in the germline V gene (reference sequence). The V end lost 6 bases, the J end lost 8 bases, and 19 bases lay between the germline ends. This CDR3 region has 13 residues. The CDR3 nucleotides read TGCAGTGCGACGCAGCCGGGAGGGCTAGGCTACACCTTC. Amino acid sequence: CSATQPGGLGYTF.

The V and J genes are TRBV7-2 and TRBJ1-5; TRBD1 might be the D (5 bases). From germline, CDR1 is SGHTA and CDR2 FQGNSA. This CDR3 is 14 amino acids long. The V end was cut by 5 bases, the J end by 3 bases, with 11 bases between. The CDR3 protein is CASSASGPNQPQHF. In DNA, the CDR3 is TGTGCCAGCAGCGCCTCAGGGCCCAATCAGCCCCAGCATTTT.